These T cell receptor beta chains were read from a single sample in a study of control samples from healthy donors and cancer patients. The assay was immunoSEQ multiplex PCR, and TCRdb's table has in-frame clones only and misses some. The sample lists under 150,000 clones, about 95% occurring once. What was sequenced was blood. These receptors originate from a man aged 30 to 45 in good health. Both conserved end residues are part of each CDR3. D genes are given only for firm matches. The size entry is marked missing in some rows and otherwise reads once, few, many or a size class.

NA,TRBJ1-4,TRBV6-6,once,CASSYRRETGEKLFF,TGTGCCAGCAGTTACCGCAGGGAGACGGGGGAAAAACTGTTTTTT
TRBD1,TRBJ1-2,TRBV6-5,NA,CASTLRGGGSYGYTF,TGTGCCAGCACCCTACGGGGAGGGGGCAGCTATGGCTACACCTTC
NA,TRBJ1-1,TRBV14,NA,CASSHLPFGLLNTEAFF,TGTGCCAGCAGCCACCTCCCGTTCGGCCTCCTGAACACTGAAGCTTTCTTT
NA,TRBJ2-3,TRBV10-1,NA,CASSDRALTSTDTQYF,TGCGCCAGCAGTGATAGGGCGCTAACTAGCACAGATACGCAGTATTTT
TRBD1,TRBJ1-1,TRBV5-8,NA,CASSWLWGPGQQNTEAFF,TGTGCCAGCAGCTGGTTATGGGGCCCGGGACAGCAGAACACTGAAGCTTTCTTT
TRBD1,TRBJ1-4,TRBV18,NA,CASSRSGGLEKLFF,TGTGCCAGCTCAAGGTCAGGGGGCTTGGAAAAACTGTTTTTT
NA,TRBJ1-1,TRBV28,NA,CAGRGARNTEAFF,TGTGCCGGAAGAGGGGCTCGGAACACTGAAGCTTTCTTT
NA,TRBJ1-1,TRBV16,NA,CASSRPGAVNTEAFF,TGTGCCAGCAGCCGGCCCGGGGCGGTGAACACTGAAGCTTTCTTT
NA,TRBJ2-5,TRBV7-8,once,CASSYRPASPLQETQYF,TGTGCCAGCAGCTATCGTCCGGCTAGCCCCCTACAAGAGACCCAGTACTTC
NA,TRBJ1-2,TRBV6-4,NA,CASSGLAGVSNYGYTF,TGTGCCAGCAGTGGGTTGGCAGGGGTCTCCAACTATGGCTACACCTTC
NA,TRBJ2-1,TRBV7-2,NA,CASSFDSSPYNEQFF,TGTGCCAGCAGCTTTGACAGTTCGCCCTACAATGAGCAGTTCTTC
NA,TRBJ2-7,TRBV11-2,NA,CASSLAGTGGAYEQYF,TGTGCCAGCAGCTTAGCTGGCACAGGGGGGGCCTACGAGCAGTACTTC
TRBD1,TRBJ1-5,TRBV19,NA,CASRRTGAIGQPQHF,TGTGCCAGTCGCCGGACAGGGGCAATTGGGCAGCCCCAGCATTTT
TRBD2,TRBJ2-7,TRBV11-2,NA,CASSSGLEYEQYF,TGTGCCAGCAGCTCGGGACTAGAATACGAGCAGTACTTC
NA,TRBJ1-2,TRBV30,once,CAWSARTARTSNYGYTF,TGTGCCTGGAGTGCTAGGACAGCGAGAACGTCTAACTATGGCTACACCTTC
NA,TRBJ2-5,TRBV9,NA,CASSVYGSQETQYF,TGTGCCAGCAGCGTATATGGCAGTCAAGAGACCCAGTACTTC
NA,TRBJ2-3,TRBV28,NA,CASRIRDFTDTQYF,TGTGCCAGCAGGATCCGGGACTTCACAGATACGCAGTATTTT
NA,TRBJ1-6,TRBV5-1,NA,CASSRYMGLGDNSPLHF,TGCGCCAGCAGCCGGTATATGGGGCTTGGGGACAATTCACCCCTCCACTTT
NA,TRBJ1-4,TRBV18,NA,CASSPLSGATNEKLFF,TGTGCCAGCTCCCCCCTCTCAGGGGCAACTAATGAAAAACTGTTTTTT
NA,TRBJ2-7,TRBV9,NA,CASSVTQMAYEQYF,TGTGCCAGCAGCGTAACGCAGATGGCCTACGAGCAGTACTTC
NA,TRBJ1-5,TRBV7-9,NA,CASSKTVNQPQHF,TGTGCCAGCAGCAAGACAGTCAATCAGCCCCAGCATTTT
NA,TRBJ2-3,TRBV4-3,few,CASSQSPGHGADTQYF,TGCGCCAGCAGCCAATCCCCCGGGCACGGGGCAGATACGCAGTATTTT
TRBD1,TRBJ2-7,TRBV28,NA,CASSPEAVWTGSDYEQYF,TGTGCCAGCAGTCCCGAAGCAGTATGGACAGGGAGCGACTACGAGCAGTACTTC
TRBD1,TRBJ1-2,TRBV12-3/TRBV12-4,NA,CASSGQGDGYTF,TGTGCCAGCAGTGGACAGGGAGACGGCTACACCTTC
NA,TRBJ2-7,TRBV7-3,NA,CASSLGTAYEQYF,TGTGCCAGCAGCTTGGGGACTGCGTACGAGCAGTACTTC
TRBD2,TRBJ2-3,TRBV11-3,NA,CASSRGLAGTDTQYF,TGTGCCAGCAGCCGGGGACTAGCGGGCACAGATACGCAGTATTTT
NA,TRBJ1-5,TRBV30,NA,CAWSLTPRQPQHF,TGTGCCTGGAGTCTCACGCCAAGGCAGCCCCAGCATTTT
NA,TRBJ2-1,TRBV19,NA,CASSIAGLDYEQFF,TGTGCCAGTAGTATAGCAGGTCTAGACTATGAGCAGTTCTTC
NA,TRBJ1-3,TRBV3-1/TRBV3-2,NA,CASSPQGAGNTIYF,TGTGCCAGCAGCCCACAGGGAGCAGGAAACACCATATATTTT
TRBD2,TRBJ2-7,TRBV9,NA,CASSAGLAGYEQYF,TGTGCCAGCAGCGCGGGACTAGCGGGCTACGAGCAGTACTTC
NA,TRBJ1-1,TRBV5-1,NA,CASSQSGAGQNGAFF,TGCGCCAGCAGCCAGTCCGGAGCAGGGCAAAACGGCGCTTTCTTT
NA,TRBJ1-6,TRBV7-2,NA,CASSSGRSIAHSPLHF,TGTGCCAGCAGCTCCGGGCGTAGCATTGCACATTCACCCCTCCACTTT
NA,TRBJ1-2,TRBV19,NA,CASSIDRRYGYTF,TGTGCCAGTAGTATCGACAGGCGCTATGGCTACACCTTC
NA,TRBJ1-1,TRBV10-3,NA,CAISDTGPTEAFF,TGTGCCATCAGTGACACAGGGCCCACTGAAGCTTTCTTT
NA,TRBJ1-5,TRBV27,NA,CASSDQANQPQHF,TGTGCCAGCAGCGATCAGGCTAATCAGCCCCAGCATTTT
NA,TRBJ1-5,TRBV30,NA,CAWSAKGRGSNQPQHF,TGTGCCTGGAGTGCCAAGGGGCGGGGAAGCAATCAGCCCCAGCATTTT
NA,TRBJ2-3,TRBV4-3,once,CASSQDPGRDTQYF,TGCGCCAGCAGCCAAGATCCAGGAAGAGATACGCAGTATTTT